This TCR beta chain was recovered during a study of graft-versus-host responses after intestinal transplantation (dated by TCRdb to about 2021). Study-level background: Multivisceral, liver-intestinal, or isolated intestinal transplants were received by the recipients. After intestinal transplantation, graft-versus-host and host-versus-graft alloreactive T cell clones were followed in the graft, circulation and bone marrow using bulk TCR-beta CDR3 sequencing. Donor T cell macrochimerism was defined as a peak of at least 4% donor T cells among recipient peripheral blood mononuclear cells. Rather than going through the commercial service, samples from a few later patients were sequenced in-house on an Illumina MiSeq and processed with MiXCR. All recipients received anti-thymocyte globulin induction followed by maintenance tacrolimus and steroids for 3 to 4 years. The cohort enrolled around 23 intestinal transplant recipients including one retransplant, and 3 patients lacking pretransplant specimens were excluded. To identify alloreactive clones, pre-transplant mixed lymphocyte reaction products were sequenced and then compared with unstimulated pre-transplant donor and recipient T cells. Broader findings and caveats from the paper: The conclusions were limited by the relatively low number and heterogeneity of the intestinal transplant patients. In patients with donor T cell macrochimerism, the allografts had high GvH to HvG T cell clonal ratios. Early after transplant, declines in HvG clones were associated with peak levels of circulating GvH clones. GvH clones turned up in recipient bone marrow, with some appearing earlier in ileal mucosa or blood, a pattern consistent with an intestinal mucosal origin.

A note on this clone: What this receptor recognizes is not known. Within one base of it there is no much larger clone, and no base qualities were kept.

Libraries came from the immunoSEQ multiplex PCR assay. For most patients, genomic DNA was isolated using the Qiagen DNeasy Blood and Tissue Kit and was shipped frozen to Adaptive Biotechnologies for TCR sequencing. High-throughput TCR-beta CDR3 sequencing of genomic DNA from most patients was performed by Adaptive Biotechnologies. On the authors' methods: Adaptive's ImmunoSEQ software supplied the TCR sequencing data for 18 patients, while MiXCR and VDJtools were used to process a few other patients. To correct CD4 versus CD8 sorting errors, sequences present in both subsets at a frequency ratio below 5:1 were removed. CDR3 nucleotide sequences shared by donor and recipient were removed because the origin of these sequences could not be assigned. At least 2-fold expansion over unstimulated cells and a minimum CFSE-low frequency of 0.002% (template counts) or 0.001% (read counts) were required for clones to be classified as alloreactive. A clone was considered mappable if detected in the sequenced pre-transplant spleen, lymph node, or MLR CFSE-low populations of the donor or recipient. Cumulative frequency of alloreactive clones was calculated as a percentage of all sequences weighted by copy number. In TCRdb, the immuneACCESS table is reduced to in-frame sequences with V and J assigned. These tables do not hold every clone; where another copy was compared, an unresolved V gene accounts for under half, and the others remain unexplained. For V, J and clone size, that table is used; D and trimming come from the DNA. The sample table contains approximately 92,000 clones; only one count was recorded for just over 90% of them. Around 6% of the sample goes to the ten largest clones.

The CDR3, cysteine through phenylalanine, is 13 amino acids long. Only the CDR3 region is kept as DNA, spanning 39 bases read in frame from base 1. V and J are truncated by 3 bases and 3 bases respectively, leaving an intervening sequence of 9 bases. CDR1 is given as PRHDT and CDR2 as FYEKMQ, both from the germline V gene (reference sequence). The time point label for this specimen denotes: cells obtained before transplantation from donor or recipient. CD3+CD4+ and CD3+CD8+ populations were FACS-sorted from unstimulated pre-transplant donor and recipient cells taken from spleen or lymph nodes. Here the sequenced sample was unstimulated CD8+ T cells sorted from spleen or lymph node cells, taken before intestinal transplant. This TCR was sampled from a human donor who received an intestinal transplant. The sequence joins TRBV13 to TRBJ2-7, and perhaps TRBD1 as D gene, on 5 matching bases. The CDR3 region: CASSLGQGYEQYF. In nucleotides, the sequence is TGTGCCAGCAGCTTGGGGCAGGGCTACGAGCAGTACTTC.